The 5 T cell receptor beta chains reported below all come from one sample, sequenced in a study of blood T cell repertoires in COVID-19. TCRdb's table, derived via immunoSEQ multiplex PCR, lists solely in-frame clones and lacks some. This table holds about 56,000 clones, 84% found once. The sequencing input was peripheral blood. The receptors stem from a man in his sixties with COVID-19, enrolled during active disease.

This sequence joins TRBV5-1 and TRBJ2-1; 13 positions match TRBD2. The CDR3 contains 16 residues. The germline V gene encodes CDR1 SGHRS and CDR2 YFSETQ. The trim removed 4 bases at V and 5 bases at J, leaving 6 bases unmatched. This CDR3 reads CASSGRLAGGNNEQFF. CDR3 sequence (DNA): TGCGCCAGCAGCGGAAGACTAGCGGGAGGTAACAATGAGCAGTTCTTC. Drawing the rest from reference TRBV5-1 and TRBJ2-1, the complete variable domain is KAGVTQTPRYLIKTRGQQVTLSCSPISGHRSVSWYQQTPGQGLQFLFEYFSETQRNKGNFPGRFSGRQFSNSRSEMNVSTLELGDSALYLCASSGRLAGGNNEQFFGPGTRLTVL.

This chain connects TRBV5-1 to TRBJ2-5, with 9 bases fitting TRBD1. Germline lookup yields CDR1 SGHRS and CDR2 YFSETQ. There are 16 residues in the CDR3. V shed 0 bases, J shed 5 bases, and the junction held 8 bases outside the gene matches. The CDR3 DNA is TGCGCCAGCAGCTTGGCCCCGGGACAGGGTTGGGAGACCCAGTACTTC. Translating gives CASSLAPGQGWETQYF. The whole variable domain, remainder taken from reference TRBV5-1 and TRBJ2-5, is KAGVTQTPRYLIKTRGQQVTLSCSPISGHRSVSWYQQTPGQGLQFLFEYFSETQRNKGNFPGRFSGRQFSNSRSEMNVSTLELGDSALYLCASSLAPGQGWETQYFGPGTRLLVL.

The genes are TRBV5-5 and TRBJ2-2; 7 positions match TRBD2. There are 15 residues in the CDR3. With 4 bases clipped from V and 3 bases from J, the junction kept 6 bases outside the gene matches. Germline V CDR1 and CDR2: SGHKS, YYEKEE (reference sequence). CDR3 residues: CASSTGTTDTGELFF. CDR3 coding DNA: TGTGCCAGCAGCACCGGGACTACCGACACCGGGGAGCTGTTTTTT.

The rearrangement uses TRBV24-1 and TRBJ1-2; D possibly corresponds to TRBD1 (6 bases). V was cut by 4 bases and J by 4 bases, with 6 bases left in between. Germline V gene lookup returns CDR1 KGHDR and CDR2 SFDVKD. The CDR3 is 12 residues long. The CDR3: CATSETGYGYTF. Here the CDR3 DNA reads TGTGCCACCAGTGAGACAGGCTATGGCTACACCTTC.

J is TRBJ1-5 and V is TRBV19, with TRBD1 matching over 8 bases. The CDR3 consists of 15 residues. Germline CDR1 LNHDA, CDR2 SQIVND (reference sequence). After removal of 8 bases from V and 7 bases from J, the junction contained 13 bases not matched to a gene. As DNA, the CDR3 is TGTGCCAGTGGAGGACCCCAGGGGGCTTGGCAGCCCCAGCATTTT. Its translation is CASGGPQGAWQPQHF.